The present T cell receptor beta chain was sequenced within a study of cytomegalovirus exposure and HLA in healthy donors. General study results and limits: Later analysis associated a missense DCLRE1C variant with TCR beta V- and J-gene trimming. Reports credit the classifier with highly specific, highly sensitive diagnosis of cytomegalovirus status. Data from an earlier analysis indicated that most TCR beta V segments were productive either about 87% or about 30% of the time. The study dropped some indistinguishable V segments, TRBV6-2 and TRBV6-3 among them.

A multiplex PCR was run with 60 Vbeta primers and 13 Jbeta primers. Some clones are missing from TCRdb's copy, which holds only in-frame ones; the method was immunoSEQ multiplex PCR. This sample's clone table lists some 120,000 clones. Trimming removed 2 bases from V and 5 bases from J, with 15 bases in between. CDR1 and CDR2 (germline): SGDLS, YYNGEE. The CDR3 totals 15 residues. Regarding this clone: Its antigen is unknown. Distinct nucleotide sequences in the sample also encode this CDR3.

The receptor's source is a woman aged 55-75 years in good health and CMV-seronegative. The rearrangement joins TRBV9 to TRBJ2-3, with D possibly being TRBD2 (5 bases). The sample was PBMCs. The CDR3 loop is CASSVAGIDRDTQYF. The DNA of the CDR3 is TGTGCCAGCAGCGTGGCCGGGATAGATCGAGATACGCAGTATTTT.